The clone carrying this T cell receptor beta chain qualifies as medium-sized. Its specificity is unknown. This sample was included in a study of CD4+ T cells in melanoma. Study-wide points: Diverse differentiation states were reported for melanoma neoantigen-specific CD4+ T cells. A reported correlation linked neoantigen-specific CD4+ T cells to CD8+, macrophage and B cell function.

Trimming left V 4 bases short and J 0 bases short, with 11 bases between. Germline V gene lookup returns CDR1 SGDLS and CDR2 YYNGEE. The CDR3 extends over 15 amino acids. This table comes from immunoSEQ multiplex PCR, and its TCRdb copy is limited to in-frame clones, with some not included. The profile covers about 6,600 clones, with around 67% appearing a single time and roughly 22% taken by the ten largest. This receptor was taken from a human donor with melanoma. Sequencing input: cells from a culture (not recorded whether cultured in vitro). The V and J genes are TRBV9 and TRBJ2-1; a weak D match, TRBD1 (6 bases). The DNA of the CDR3 is TGTGCCAGCAGCCAGCAGGGGAACTCCTACAATGAGCAGTTCTTC. Encoded protein: CASSQQGNSYNEQFF.